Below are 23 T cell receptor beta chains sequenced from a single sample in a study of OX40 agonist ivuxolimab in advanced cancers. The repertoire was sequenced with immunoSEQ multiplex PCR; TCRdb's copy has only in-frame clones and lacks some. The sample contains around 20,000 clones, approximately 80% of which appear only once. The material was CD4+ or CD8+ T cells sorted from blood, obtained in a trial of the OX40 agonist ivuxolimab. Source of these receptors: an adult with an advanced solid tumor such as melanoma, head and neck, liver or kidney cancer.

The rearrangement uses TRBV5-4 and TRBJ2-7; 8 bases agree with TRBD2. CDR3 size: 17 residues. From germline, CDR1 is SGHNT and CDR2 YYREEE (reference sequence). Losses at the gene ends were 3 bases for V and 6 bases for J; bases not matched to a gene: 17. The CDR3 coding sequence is TGTGCCAGCAGCTCCGCCTGGGGAGCGGGAGAGCAGTCCGAGCAGTACTTC. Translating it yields CASSSAWGAGEQSEQYF.

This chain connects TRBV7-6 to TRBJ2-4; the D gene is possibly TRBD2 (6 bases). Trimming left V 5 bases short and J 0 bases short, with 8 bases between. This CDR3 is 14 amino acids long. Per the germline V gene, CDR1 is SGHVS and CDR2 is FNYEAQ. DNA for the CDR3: TGTGCCAGCAGCCAGGGACTAGCCAAAAACATTCAGTACTTC. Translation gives CASSQGLAKNIQYF.

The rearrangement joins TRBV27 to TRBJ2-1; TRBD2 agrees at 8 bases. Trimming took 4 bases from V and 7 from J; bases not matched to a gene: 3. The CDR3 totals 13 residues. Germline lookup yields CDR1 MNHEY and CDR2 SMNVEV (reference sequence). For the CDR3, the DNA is TGTGCCAGCAGTTCTTTAGCGGGAAATGAGCAGTTCTTC. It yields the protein CASSSLAGNEQFF.

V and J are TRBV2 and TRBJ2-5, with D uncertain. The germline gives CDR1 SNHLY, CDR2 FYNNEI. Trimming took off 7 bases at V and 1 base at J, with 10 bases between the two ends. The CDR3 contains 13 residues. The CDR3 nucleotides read TGTGCCAGCACAGAAACAGTCCAAGAGACCCAGTACTTC. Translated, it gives CASTETVQETQYF.

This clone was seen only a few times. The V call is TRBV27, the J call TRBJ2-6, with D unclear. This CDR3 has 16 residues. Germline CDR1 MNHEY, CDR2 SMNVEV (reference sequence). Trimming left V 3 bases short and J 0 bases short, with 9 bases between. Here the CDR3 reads CASSLYSTSGANVLTF. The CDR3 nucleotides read TGTGCCAGCAGTTTGTACTCTACCTCTGGGGCCAACGTCCTGACTTTC.

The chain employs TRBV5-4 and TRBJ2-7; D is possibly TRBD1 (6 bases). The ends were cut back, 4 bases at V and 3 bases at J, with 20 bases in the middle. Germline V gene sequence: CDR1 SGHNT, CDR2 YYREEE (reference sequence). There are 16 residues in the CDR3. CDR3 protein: CASSPEAPGALYEQYF. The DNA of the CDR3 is TGTGCCAGCAGCCCCGAAGCGCCAGGGGCCCTCTACGAGCAGTACTTC.

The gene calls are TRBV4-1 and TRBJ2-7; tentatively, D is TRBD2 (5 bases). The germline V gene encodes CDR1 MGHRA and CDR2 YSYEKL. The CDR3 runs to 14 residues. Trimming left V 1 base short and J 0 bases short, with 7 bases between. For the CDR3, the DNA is TGCGCCAGCAGCCAAGTTGAGGGCTCCTACGAGCAGTACTTC. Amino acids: CASSQVEGSYEQYF.

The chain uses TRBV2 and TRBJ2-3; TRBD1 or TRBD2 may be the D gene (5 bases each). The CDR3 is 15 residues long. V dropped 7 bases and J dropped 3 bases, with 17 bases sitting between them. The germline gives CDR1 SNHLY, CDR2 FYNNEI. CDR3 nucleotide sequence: TGTGCCAGCACGATCCGGGACCCTGGTACAGATACGCAGTATTTT. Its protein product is CASTIRDPGTDTQYF. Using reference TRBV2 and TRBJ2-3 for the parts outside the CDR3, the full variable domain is EPEVTQTPSHQVTQMGQEVILRCVPISNHLYFYWYRQILGQKVEFLVSFYNNEISEKSEIFDDQFSVERPDGSNFTLKIRSTKLEDSAMYFCASTIRDPGTDTQYFGPGTRLTVL.

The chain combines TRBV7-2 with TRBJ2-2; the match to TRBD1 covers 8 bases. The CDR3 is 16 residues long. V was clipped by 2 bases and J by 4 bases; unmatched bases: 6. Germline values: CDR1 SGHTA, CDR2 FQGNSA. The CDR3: CASSLSADRATGELFF. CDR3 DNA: TGTGCCAGCAGCTTAAGTGCGGACAGGGCCACCGGGGAGCTGTTTTTT.

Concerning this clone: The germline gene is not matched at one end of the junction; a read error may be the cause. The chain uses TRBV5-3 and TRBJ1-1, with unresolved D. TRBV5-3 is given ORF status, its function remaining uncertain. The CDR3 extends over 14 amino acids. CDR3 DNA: TGTGCCAGCAGCTTGGTAGCTGGGGTCACTGAAGCTTTCTTT. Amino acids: CASSLVAGVTEAFF.

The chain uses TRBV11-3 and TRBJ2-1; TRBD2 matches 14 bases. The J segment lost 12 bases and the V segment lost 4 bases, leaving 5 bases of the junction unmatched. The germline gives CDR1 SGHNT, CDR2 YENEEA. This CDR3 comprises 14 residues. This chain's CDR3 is CASSSGTSGSGQFF. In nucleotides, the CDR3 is TGTGCCAGCAGCTCGGGGACTAGCGGGAGCGGGCAGTTCTTC.

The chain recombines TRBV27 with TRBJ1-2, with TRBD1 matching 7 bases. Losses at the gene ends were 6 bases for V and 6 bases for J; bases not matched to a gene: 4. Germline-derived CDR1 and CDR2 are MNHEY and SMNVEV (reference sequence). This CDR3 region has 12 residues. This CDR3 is CASSRQGHGYTF. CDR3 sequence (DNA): TGTGCCAGCAGCCGACAGGGCCATGGCTACACCTTC.

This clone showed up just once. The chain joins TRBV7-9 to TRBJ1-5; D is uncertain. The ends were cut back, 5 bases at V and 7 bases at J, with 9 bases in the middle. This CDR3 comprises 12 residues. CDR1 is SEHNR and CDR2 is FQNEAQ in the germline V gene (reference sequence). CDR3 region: CASSKTRQPQHF. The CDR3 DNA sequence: TGTGCCAGCAGCAAGACGAGGCAGCCCCAGCATTTT.

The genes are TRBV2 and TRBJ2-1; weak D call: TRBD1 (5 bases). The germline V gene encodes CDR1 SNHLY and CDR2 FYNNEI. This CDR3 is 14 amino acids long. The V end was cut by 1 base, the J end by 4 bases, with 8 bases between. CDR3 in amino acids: CASSEVKGYNEQFF. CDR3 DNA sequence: TGTGCCAGCAGTGAAGTGAAGGGGTACAATGAGCAGTTCTTC.

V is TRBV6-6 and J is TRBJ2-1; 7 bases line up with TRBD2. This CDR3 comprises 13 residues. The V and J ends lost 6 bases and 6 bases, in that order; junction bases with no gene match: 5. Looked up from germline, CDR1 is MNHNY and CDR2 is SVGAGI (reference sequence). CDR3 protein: CASRVGGPNEQFF. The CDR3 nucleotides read TGTGCCAGCAGGGTGGGAGGGCCCAATGAGCAGTTCTTC.

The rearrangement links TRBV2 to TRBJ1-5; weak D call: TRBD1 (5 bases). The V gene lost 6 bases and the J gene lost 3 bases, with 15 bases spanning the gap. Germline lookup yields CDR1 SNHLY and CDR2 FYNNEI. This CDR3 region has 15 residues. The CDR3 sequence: CASSWDGGPNQPQHF. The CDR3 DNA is TGTGCCAGCAGCTGGGACGGAGGCCCCAATCAGCCCCAGCATTTT.

CDR3 DNA: TGTGCCAGCCGTAACGCCCGATCCTACGAGCAGTACTTC. Amino acid sequence: CASRNARSYEQYF. This chain joins TRBV7-9 and TRBJ2-7; D gene ambiguous. The CDR3 has 13 amino acids. Germline V gene lookup returns CDR1 SEHNR and CDR2 FQNEAQ (reference sequence). Trimming took off 8 bases at V and 1 base at J, with 12 bases between the two ends.

The CDR3 sequence: CASSPRLAGTYEQYF. CDR3 DNA sequence: TGTGCCAGCAGCCCAAGGCTAGCGGGAACATACGAGCAGTACTTC. The gene calls are TRBV9 and TRBJ2-7, with 9 bases identical to TRBD2. Germline CDR1 reads SGDLS; CDR2 reads YYNGEE. V trimming: 4 bases; J trimming: 4 bases; junction bases outside the gene matches: 9. CDR3 length: 15 residues.

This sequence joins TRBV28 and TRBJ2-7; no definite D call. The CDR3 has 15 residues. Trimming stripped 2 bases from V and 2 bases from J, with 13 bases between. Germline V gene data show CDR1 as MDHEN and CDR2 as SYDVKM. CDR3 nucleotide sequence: TGTGCCAGCAGTTTAATGGCACCCGCCCCCTACGAGCAGTACTTC. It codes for CASSLMAPAPYEQYF.

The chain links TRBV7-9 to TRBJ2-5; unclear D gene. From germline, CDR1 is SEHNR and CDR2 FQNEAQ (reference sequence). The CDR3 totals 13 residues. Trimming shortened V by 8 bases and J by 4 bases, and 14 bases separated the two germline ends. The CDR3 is CASLSGLTETQYF. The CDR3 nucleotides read TGTGCCAGCCTAAGTGGGCTCACAGAGACCCAGTACTTC.

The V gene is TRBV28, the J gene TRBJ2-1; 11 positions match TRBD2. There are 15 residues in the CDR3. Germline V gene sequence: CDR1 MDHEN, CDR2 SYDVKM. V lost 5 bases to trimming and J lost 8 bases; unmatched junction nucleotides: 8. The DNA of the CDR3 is TGTGCCAGCAGTCTTCTAGCGGGAGGTGGGGATGAGCAGTTCTTC. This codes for CASSLLAGGGDEQFF. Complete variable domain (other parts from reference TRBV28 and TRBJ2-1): DVKVTQSSRYLVKRTGEKVFLECVQDMDHENMFWYRQDPGLGLRLIYFSYDVKMKEKGDIPEGYSVSREKKERFSLILESASTNQTSMYLCASSLLAGGGDEQFFGPGTRLTVL.

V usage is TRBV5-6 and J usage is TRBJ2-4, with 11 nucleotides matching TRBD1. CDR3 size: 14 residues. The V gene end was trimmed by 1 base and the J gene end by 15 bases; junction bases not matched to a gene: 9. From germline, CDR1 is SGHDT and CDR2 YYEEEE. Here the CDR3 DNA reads TGTGCCAGCAGCTTGTGGGGCGGGACAGGGGGTTTGTACTTC. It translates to CASSLWGGTGGLYF.

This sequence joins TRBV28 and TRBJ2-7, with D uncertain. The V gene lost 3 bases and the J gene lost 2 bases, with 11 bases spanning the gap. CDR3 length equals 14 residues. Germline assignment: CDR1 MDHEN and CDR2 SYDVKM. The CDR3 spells CASSFGSVTYEQYF. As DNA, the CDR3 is TGTGCCAGCAGTTTCGGTTCGGTAACCTACGAGCAGTACTTC. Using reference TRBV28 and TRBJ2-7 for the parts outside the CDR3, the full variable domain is DVKVTQSSRYLVKRTGEKVFLECVQDMDHENMFWYRQDPGLGLRLIYFSYDVKMKEKGDIPEGYSVSREKKERFSLILESASTNQTSMYLCASSFGSVTYEQYFGPGTRLTVT.